Presented here are 14 T cell receptor beta chains from one specimen sequenced in a study of cytomegalovirus exposure and HLA in healthy donors. The PCR ran on 60 Vbeta and 13 Jbeta primers. The assay was immunoSEQ multiplex PCR, and TCRdb's table has in-frame clones only and misses some. Among some 99,000 clones listed, just under 70% were seen once. Sequenced input: PBMCs. The receptors come from an older woman in good health and CMV-seropositive.

The chain is built from TRBV27 and TRBJ2-7, with D tentatively TRBD1 (6 bases). The V and J ends lost 1 base and 7 bases respectively, with 17 bases between them. CDR1 is MNHEY and CDR2 is SMNVEV in the germline V gene (reference sequence). This CDR3 has 15 amino acids. CDR3 sequence (DNA): TGTGCCAGCAGTTTATTTGTCAGGGGCAAGTGGGAGCAGTACTTC. Its protein product is CASSLFVRGKWEQYF.

The rearrangement links TRBV5-1 to TRBJ2-3, with TRBD1 matching over 12 bases. The germline gives CDR1 SGHRS, CDR2 YFSETQ. V lost 3 bases, J lost 4 bases, and 9 bases stayed unmatched. This CDR3 is built from 17 residues. CDR3: CASSSFPGQGASDTQYF. CDR3 sequence (DNA): TGCGCCAGCAGCTCATTCCCGGGACAGGGGGCATCAGATACGCAGTATTTT.

This chain links TRBV7-9 with TRBJ2-7; 8 positions match TRBD1. The CDR3 spans 15 residues. Germline V gives CDR1 SEHNR, CDR2 FQNEAQ (reference sequence). With V trimmed by 5 bases and J by 4 bases, 10 bases remained unmatched. CDR3 amino acids: CASSPRQGFLYEQYF. DNA of the CDR3: TGTGCCAGCAGCCCCCGACAGGGGTTCTTGTACGAGCAGTACTTC. The variable domain in full, completed from reference TRBV7-9 and TRBJ2-7, reads DTGVSQNPRHKITKRGQNVTFRCDPISEHNRLYWYRQTLGQGPEFLTYFQNEAQLEKSRLLSDRFSAERPKGSFSTLEIQRTEQGDSAMYLCASSPRQGFLYEQYFGPGTRLTVT.

V and J are TRBV9 and TRBJ1-5, with D maybe TRBD1 (5 bases). The ends were cut back, 1 base at V and 8 bases at J, with 10 bases in the middle. The CDR3 extends over 13 amino acids. Germline assignment: CDR1 SGDLS and CDR2 YYNGEE. This CDR3 is CASSVRRGKPQHF. In DNA, the CDR3 is TGTGCCAGCAGCGTACGGAGGGGTAAGCCCCAGCATTTT.

The CDR3 here is CAWAGTSISTDTQYF. CDR3 nucleotides: TGTGCCTGGGCGGGGACTAGTATAAGCACAGATACGCAGTATTTT. The V and J genes are TRBV30 and TRBJ2-3; 8 nucleotides match TRBD2. The germline CDR1 and CDR2 sequences are GTSNPN and SVGIG (reference sequence). The CDR3 is 15 amino acids. Trimming took 5 bases from V and 0 from J; bases not matched to a gene: 7.

The V and J genes are TRBV18 and TRBJ2-2; the D is unclear. This CDR3 is 16 amino acids long. Germline CDR1 and CDR2: KGHSH and LQKENI. Trimming shortened V by 0 bases and J by 2 bases, and 10 bases separated the two germline ends. CDR3 in DNA: TGTGCCAGCTCACCACCGAGCAGGCCCAACACCGGGGAGCTGTTTTTT. It codes for CASSPPSRPNTGELFF.

This clone was seen a handful of times. The chain links TRBV19 to TRBJ1-1, with unresolved D. Germline values: CDR1 LNHDA, CDR2 SQIVND (reference sequence). The CDR3 has 15 amino acids. Trimming stripped 5 bases from V and 4 bases from J, with 17 bases between. The chain's CDR3 is CASSPRAGWVTEAFF. The CDR3 nucleotides are TGTGCCAGTAGTCCGAGGGCCGGGTGGGTCACTGAAGCTTTCTTT.

The chain uses TRBV7-9 and TRBJ1-2, with a weak D call TRBD1 (6 bases). The germline CDR1 and CDR2 sequences are SEHNR and FQNEAQ (reference sequence). The CDR3 contains 13 residues. V was pared by 5 bases and J by 7 bases, with 14 bases between. The CDR3 region is CASSLGQSVGYTF. In DNA, the CDR3 is TGTGCCAGCAGCCTCGGACAGTCTGTTGGCTACACCTTC.

The rearrangement links TRBV2 to TRBJ2-3; 10 bases are shared with TRBD1. The CDR3 has 15 residues. The junction had 5 bases not matched to a gene; V was cut back by 4 bases and J by 4 bases. Germline V lookup: CDR1 SNHLY, CDR2 FYNNEI. CDR3 nucleotides: TGTGCCAGCAGTGCCTCGGGGACAGGGGCAGATACGCAGTATTTT. This translates into CASSASGTGADTQYF.

This chain's CDR3 is CASSFDRRRNTEAFF. The CDR3 coding sequence is TGTGCCAGCAGCTTTGACAGGCGCCGGAACACTGAAGCTTTCTTT. The chain links TRBV5-6 to TRBJ1-1; tentative D call: TRBD1 (6 bases). The CDR3 consists of 15 residues. Deletions cut 2 bases from V and 1 base from J, with 12 bases between. In germline, CDR1 is SGHDT, CDR2 YYEEEE. The full variable domain, rest sourced from reference TRBV5-6 and TRBJ1-1, is DAGVTQSPTHLIKTRGQQVTLRCSPKSGHDTVSWYQQALGQGPQFIFQYYEEEERQRGNFPDRFSGHQFPNYSSELNVNALLLGDSALYLCASSFDRRRNTEAFFGQGTRLTVV.

This clone was observed a handful of times. This chain links TRBV27 with TRBJ1-1; 11 positions agree with TRBD1. Germline assignment: CDR1 MNHEY and CDR2 SMNVEV (reference sequence). V dropped 3 bases and J dropped 5; count of bases not matched to a gene: 8. CDR3 size: 16 residues. As DNA, the CDR3 is TGTGCCAGCAGTTTTTTAGGACAGGGGGCTTTAACTGAAGCTTTCTTT. Amino acid sequence: CASSFLGQGALTEAFF.

This rearrangement joins TRBV5-4 to TRBJ2-2, with D perhaps matching TRBD1 (6 bases). Trimming removed 4 bases at V and 4 bases at J, with 8 bases between. Germline V gives CDR1 SGHNT, CDR2 YYREEE (reference sequence). This CDR3 is built from 13 residues. CDR3 sequence (DNA): TGTGCCAGCAGCCCCAGGGGCACCGGGGAGCTGTTTTTT. Its protein product is CASSPRGTGELFF.

This sequence joins TRBV6-1 and TRBJ2-7; 11 bases are shared with TRBD2. Germline CDR1 is MNHNS and CDR2 is SASEGT. V lost 10 bases and J lost 1; bases outside the gene matches: 9. The CDR3 loop spans 15 amino acids. The CDR3 reads CATQGGTSGSYEQYF. The CDR3 DNA reads TGTGCCACGCAGGGGGGGACTAGCGGATCCTACGAGCAGTACTTC.

The chain carries TRBV4-2 and TRBJ2-1, with 14 bases lining up with TRBD2. This CDR3 is 16 amino acids long. Per germline, CDR1 LGHNA and CDR2 YNFKEQ. With V trimmed by 4 bases and J by 6 bases, 5 bases remained unmatched. The CDR3 here is CASSPTSGGAGNEQFF. The CDR3 DNA follows: TGTGCCAGCAGCCCGACTAGCGGGGGGGCGGGCAATGAGCAGTTCTTC.